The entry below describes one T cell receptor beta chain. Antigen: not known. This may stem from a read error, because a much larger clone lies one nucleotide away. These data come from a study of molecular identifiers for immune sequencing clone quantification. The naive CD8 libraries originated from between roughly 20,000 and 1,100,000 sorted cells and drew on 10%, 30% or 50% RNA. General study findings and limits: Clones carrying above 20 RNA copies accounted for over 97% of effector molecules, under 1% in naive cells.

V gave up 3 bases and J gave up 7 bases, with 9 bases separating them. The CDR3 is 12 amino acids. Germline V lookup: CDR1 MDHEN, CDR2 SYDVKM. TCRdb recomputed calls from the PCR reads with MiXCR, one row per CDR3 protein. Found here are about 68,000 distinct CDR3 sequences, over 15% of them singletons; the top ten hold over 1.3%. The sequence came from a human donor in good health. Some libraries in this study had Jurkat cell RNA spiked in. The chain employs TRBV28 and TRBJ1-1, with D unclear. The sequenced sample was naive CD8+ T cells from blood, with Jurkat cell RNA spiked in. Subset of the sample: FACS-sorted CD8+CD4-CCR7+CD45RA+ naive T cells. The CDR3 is CASSFSRSEAFF. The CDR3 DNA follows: TGTGCCAGCAGTTTCAGCAGAAGTGAAGCTTTCTTT.